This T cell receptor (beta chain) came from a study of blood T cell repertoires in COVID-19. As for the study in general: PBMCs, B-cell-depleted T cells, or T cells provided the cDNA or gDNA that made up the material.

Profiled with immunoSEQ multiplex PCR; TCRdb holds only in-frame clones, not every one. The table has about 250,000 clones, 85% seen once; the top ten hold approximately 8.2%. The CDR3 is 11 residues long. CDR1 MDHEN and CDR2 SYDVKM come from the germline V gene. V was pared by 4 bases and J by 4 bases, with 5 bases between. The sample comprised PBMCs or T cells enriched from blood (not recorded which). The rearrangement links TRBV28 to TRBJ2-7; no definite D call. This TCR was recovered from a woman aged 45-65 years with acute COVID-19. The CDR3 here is CASSSLYEQYF. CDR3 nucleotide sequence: TGTGCCAGCAGTTCCTTATACGAGCAGTACTTC.